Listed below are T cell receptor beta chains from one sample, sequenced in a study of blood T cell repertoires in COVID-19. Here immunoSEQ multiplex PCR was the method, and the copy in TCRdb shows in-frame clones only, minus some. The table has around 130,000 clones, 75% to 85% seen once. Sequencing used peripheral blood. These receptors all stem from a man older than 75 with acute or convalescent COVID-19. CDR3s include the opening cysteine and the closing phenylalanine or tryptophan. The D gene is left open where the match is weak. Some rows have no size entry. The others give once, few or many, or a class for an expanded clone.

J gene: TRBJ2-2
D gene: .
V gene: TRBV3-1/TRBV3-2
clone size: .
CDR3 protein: CASSHVRGQYTGELFF
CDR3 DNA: TGTGCCAGCAGCCACGTCAGGGGCCAATACACCGGGGAGCTGTTTTTT

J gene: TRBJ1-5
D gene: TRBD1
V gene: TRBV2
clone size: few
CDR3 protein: CASTYLDRGGQPQHF
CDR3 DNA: TGTGCCAGCACGTACCTAGACAGGGGGGGTCAGCCCCAGCATTTT

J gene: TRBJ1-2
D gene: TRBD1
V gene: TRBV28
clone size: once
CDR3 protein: CASRDRVFGGYTF
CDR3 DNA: TGTGCCAGCAGGGACAGGGTATTTGGCGGCTACACCTTC

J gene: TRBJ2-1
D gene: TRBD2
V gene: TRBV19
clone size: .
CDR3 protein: CASSPGTSGGDMDSYNEQFF
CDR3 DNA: TGTGCCAGTAGTCCCGGGACTAGCGGGGGTGACATGGATTCCTACAATGAGCAGTTCTTC

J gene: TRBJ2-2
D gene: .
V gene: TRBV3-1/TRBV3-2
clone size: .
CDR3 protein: CASSLGGARTGELFF
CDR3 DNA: TGTGCCAGCAGCCTAGGGGGGGCCCGAACCGGGGAGCTGTTTTTT

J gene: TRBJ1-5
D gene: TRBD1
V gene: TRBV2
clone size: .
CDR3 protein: CASSDRVDQPQHF
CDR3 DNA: TGTGCCAGTTCCGACAGGGTGGATCAGCCCCAGCATTTT

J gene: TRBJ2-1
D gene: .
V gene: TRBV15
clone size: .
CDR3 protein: CATSRDRVSYNEQFF
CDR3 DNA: TGTGCCACCAGCAGAGACAGGGTCAGCTACAATGAGCAGTTCTTC

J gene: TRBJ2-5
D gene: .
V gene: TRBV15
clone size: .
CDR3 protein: CATSRMPRRVQETQYF
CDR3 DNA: TGTGCCACCAGCAGGATGCCTCGCCGGGTCCAAGAGACCCAGTACTTC

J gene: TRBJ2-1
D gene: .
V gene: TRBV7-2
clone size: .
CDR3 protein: CASTGDIHNEQFF
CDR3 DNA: TGTGCCAGCACCGGGGACATCCACAATGAGCAGTTCTTC

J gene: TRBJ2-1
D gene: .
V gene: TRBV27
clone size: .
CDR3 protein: CASSLGGRAGSYNEQFF
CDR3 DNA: TGTGCCAGCAGTTTGGGGGGACGCGCCGGCTCCTACAATGAGCAGTTCTTC

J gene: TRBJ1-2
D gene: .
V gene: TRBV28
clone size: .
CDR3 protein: CASSFPGTSPNYGYTF
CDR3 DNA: TGTGCCAGCAGTTTTCCCGGGACATCACCTAACTATGGCTACACCTTC

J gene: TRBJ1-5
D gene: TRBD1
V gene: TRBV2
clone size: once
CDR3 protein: CASAGTGISNQPQHF
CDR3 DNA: TGTGCCAGCGCCGGGACAGGGATTAGTAATCAGCCCCAGCATTTT

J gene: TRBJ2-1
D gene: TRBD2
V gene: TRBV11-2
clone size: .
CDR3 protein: CASSSRLAGEYEQFF
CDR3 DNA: TGTGCCAGCAGCTCCAGACTAGCGGGGGAGTATGAGCAGTTCTTC

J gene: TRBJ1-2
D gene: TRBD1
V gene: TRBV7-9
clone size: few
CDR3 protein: CASSLALGQGSSGYTF
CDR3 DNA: TGTGCCAGCAGCTTAGCTTTGGGACAGGGGAGTAGTGGCTACACCTTC

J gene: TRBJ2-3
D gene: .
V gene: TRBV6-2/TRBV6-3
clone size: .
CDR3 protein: CASSPRPPRGTDTQYF
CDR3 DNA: TGTGCCAGCAGTCCCCGACCCCCCCGGGGCACAGATACGCAGTATTTT

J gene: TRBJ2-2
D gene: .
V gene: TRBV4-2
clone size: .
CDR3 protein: CASSQQLANTGELFF
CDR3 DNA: TGTGCCAGCAGCCAACAACTAGCGAACACCGGGGAGCTGTTTTTT

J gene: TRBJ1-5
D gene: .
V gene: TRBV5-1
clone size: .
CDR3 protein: CASSRGTNQPQHF
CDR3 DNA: TGCGCCAGCAGCAGGGGCACTAATCAGCCCCAGCATTTT

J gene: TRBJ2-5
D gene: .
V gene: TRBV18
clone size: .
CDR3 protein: CASSPPALTKTQYF
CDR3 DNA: TGTGCCAGCTCACCCCCGGCGCTAACTAAGACCCAGTACTTC

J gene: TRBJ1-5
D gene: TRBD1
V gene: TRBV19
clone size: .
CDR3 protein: CASSMVGGGFQPQHF
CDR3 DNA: TGTGCCAGTAGTATGGTCGGAGGGGGCTTTCAGCCCCAGCATTTT

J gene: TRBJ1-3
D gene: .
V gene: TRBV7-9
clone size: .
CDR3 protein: CASSLPAENTIYF
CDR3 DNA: TGTGCCAGCAGCTTGCCGGCGGAAAACACCATATATTTT

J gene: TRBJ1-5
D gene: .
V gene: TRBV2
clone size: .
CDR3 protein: CASTDREIQQWPQHF
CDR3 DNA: TGTGCCAGCACCGACCGGGAAATCCAACAATGGCCCCAGCATTTT

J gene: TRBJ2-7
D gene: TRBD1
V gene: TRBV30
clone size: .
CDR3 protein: CAWSVLGTGSYEQYF
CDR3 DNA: TGTGCCTGGAGTGTACTCGGGACAGGGTCCTACGAGCAGTACTTC

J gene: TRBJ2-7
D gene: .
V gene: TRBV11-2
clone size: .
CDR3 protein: CASSPWGPNEQYF
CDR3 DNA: TGTGCCAGCAGCCCTTGGGGCCCAAACGAGCAGTACTTC

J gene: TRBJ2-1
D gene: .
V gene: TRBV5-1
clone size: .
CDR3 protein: CASSLDTGAGEQFF
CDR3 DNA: TGCGCCAGCAGCTTGGACACTGGGGCTGGTGAGCAGTTCTTC

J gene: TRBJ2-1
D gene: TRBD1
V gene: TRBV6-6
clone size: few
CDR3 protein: CASRGTGVNNEQFF
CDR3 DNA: TGTGCCAGCAGAGGGACAGGGGTGAACAATGAGCAGTTCTTC

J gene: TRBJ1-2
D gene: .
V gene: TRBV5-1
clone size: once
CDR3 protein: CASGEATAAYGYTF
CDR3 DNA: TGCGCCAGCGGCGAAGCAACAGCCGCCTATGGCTACACCTTC

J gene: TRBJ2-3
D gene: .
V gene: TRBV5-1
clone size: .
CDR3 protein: CASSLVGAGTDTQYF
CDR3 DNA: TGCGCCAGCAGCTTGGTGGGGGCCGGCACAGATACGCAGTATTTT

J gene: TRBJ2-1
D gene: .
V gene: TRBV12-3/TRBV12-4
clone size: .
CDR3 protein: CASIANNEQFF
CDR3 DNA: TGTGCCAGCATCGCTAACAATGAGCAGTTCTTC

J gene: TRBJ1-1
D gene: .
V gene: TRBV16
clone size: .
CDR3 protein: CASSQYHRETEAFF
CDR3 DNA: TGTGCCAGCAGCCAATATCACAGGGAAACTGAAGCTTTCTTT

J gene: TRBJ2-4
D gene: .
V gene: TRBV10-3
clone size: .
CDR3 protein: CAVGPGTVYNF
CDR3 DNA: .

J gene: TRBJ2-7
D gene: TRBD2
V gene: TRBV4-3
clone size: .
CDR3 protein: CASSQDQLAGAEQYF
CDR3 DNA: TGCGCCAGCAGCCAAGATCAACTAGCGGGGGCCGAGCAGTACTTC

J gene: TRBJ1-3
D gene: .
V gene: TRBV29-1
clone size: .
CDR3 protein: CSVVGGNTIYF
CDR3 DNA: TGCAGCGTTGTCGGGGGAAACACCATATATTTT

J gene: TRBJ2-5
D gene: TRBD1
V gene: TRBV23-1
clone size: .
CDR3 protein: CASSQPQTGVAETQYF
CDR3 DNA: TGCGCCAGCAGTCAACCCCAGACAGGGGTGGCAGAGACCCAGTACTTC

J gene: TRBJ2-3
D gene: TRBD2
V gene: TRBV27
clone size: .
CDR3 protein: CASSLWGGNGLAGAKLTDTQYF
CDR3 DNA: TGTGCCAGCAGTTTATGGGGCGGAAACGGACTAGCGGGGGCCAAGCTCACAGATACGCAGTATTTT

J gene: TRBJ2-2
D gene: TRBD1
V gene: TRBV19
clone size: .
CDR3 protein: CASSGTVFTGELFF
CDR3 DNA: TGTGCCAGTAGCGGGACAGTTTTTACCGGGGAGCTGTTTTTT

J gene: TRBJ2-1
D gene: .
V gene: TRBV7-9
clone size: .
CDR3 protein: CASSSRTYNEQFF
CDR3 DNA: TGTGCCAGCAGCTCGCGGACCTACAATGAGCAGTTCTTC

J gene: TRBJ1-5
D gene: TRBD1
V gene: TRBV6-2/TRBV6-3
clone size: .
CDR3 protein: CASSYGTANQAQHF
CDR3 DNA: TGTGCCAGCAGTTACGGGACAGCCAACCAAGCCCAGCATTTT

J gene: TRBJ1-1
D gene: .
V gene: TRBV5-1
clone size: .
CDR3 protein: CASSLGEQGTEAFF
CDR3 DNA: TGCGCCAGCAGCTTGGGGGAACAGGGCACTGAAGCTTTCTTT

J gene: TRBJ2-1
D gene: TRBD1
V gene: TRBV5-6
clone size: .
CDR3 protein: CASSLNGGTGGLNEQFF
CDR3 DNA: TGTGCCAGCAGCTTGAACGGAGGTACAGGGGGCTTGAATGAGCAGTTCTTC

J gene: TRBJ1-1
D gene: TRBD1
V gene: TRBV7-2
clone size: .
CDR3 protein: CASSSGQGGVAFF
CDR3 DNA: TGTGCCAGCAGCTCGGGACAGGGAGGAGTGGCTTTCTTT

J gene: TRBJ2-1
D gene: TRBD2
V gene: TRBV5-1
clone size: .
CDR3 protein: CASSLGGTRNEQFF
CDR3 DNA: TGCGCCAGCAGCCTGGGGGGGACTCGCAATGAGCAGTTCTTC

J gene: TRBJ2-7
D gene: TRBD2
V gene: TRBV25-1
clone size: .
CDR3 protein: CASMGRGFDEQYF
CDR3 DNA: TGTGCCAGCATGGGGAGGGGTTTCGACGAGCAGTACTTC

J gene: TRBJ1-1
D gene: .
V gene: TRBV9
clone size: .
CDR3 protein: CASSPGRGNTEAFF
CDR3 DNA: TGTGCCAGCAGCCCCGGACGGGGGAACACTGAAGCTTTCTTT

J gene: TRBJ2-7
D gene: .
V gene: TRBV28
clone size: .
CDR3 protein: CASSLSAGFSYEQYF
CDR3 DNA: TGTGCCAGCAGTTTATCGGCGGGGTTTTCCTACGAGCAGTACTTC

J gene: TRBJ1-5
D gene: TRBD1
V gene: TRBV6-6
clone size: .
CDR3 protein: CASSQSKQGGNQPQHF
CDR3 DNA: TGTGCCAGCAGTCAATCGAAACAGGGGGGTAATCAGCCCCAGCATTTT

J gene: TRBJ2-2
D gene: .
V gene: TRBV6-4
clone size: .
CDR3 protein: CASSVSNTGELFF
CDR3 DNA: TGTGCCAGCAGTGTCTCGAACACCGGGGAGCTGTTTTTT